These T cell receptor beta chains were read from a single sample in a study of shared clonotypes between healthy human individuals. TCRdb's table, derived via immunoSEQ multiplex PCR, lists solely in-frame clones and lacks some. The sample carries about 2.1 million clones, over 85% recorded once. The sample was naive CD8+ T cells from PBMCs. All receptors come from a man between 18 and 29 years old in good health. Some clones in this sample may be carry-over from other donors' samples. Each CDR3 is given with its conserved first and last residue. Each record gives: clone size, V gene, J gene, D gene, CDR3 protein, CDR3 DNA. The D gene is left open where the match is weak. Clone size is stated in some rows and not others, as once, few, many or a class when expanded.

>NA|TRBV30|TRBJ2-1|TRBD2
CAWEGLAGYNEQFF
TGTGCCTGGGAGGGACTAGCGGGGTACAATGAGCAGTTCTTC
>NA|TRBV11-2|TRBJ2-3|NA
CASSLYSDTQYF
TGTGCCAGCAGCTTATATTCAGATACGCAGTATTTT
>NA|TRBV7-9|TRBJ1-2|NA
CASSSHSESSNYGYTF
TGTGCCAGCAGCTCTCACTCGGAAAGTTCTAACTATGGCTACACCTTC
>NA|TRBV27|TRBJ2-7|NA
CASSFGASYEQYF
TGTGCCAGCAGTTTTGGGGCTTCCTACGAGCAGTACTTC
>NA|TRBV19|TRBJ1-5|TRBD1
CASRWYGRGISNQPQHF
TGTGCCAGTAGGTGGTACGGCAGGGGGATTAGCAATCAGCCCCAGCATTTT
>NA|TRBV2|TRBJ2-7|NA
CASSEFLSSYEQYF
TGTGCCAGCAGTGAGTTCCTTAGCTCCTACGAGCAGTACTTC
>NA|TRBV27|TRBJ1-2|NA
CASSPREANYGYTF
TGTGCCAGCAGTCCCCGGGAAGCTAACTATGGCTACACCTTC
>NA|TRBV7-5|TRBJ2-7|NA
CVRSLKDRGAVYEQYF
TGTGTCAGAAGCTTAAAGGACAGGGGCGCCGTATACGAGCAGTACTTC
>NA|TRBV15|TRBJ2-7|NA
CATSRDPDSASYEQYF
TGTGCCACCAGCAGAGACCCGGACAGCGCCTCCTACGAGCAGTACTTC
>NA|TRBV27|TRBJ2-5|NA
CASAPIRAGYGETQYF
TGTGCCAGCGCGCCTATCCGTGCGGGATACGGCGAGACCCAGTACTTC
>once|TRBV27|TRBJ1-4|NA
CASSSPEAPGEKLFF
TGTGCCAGCAGTTCCCCGGAGGCCCCCGGGGAAAAACTGTTTTTT
>NA|TRBV5-1|TRBJ2-7|NA
CASSLTRVGGYEQYF
TGCGCCAGCAGCCTGACCCGGGTCGGGGGCTACGAGCAGTACTTC
>NA|TRBV10-2|TRBJ2-2|NA
CASRSHTGELFF
TGCGCCAGCAGATCCCACACCGGGGAGCTGTTTTTT
>NA|TRBV6-5|TRBJ1-5|TRBD1
CASSYSYRGRSQPQHF
TGTGCCAGCAGTTACTCGTACAGGGGTAGGAGTCAGCCCCAGCATTTT
>NA|TRBV28|TRBJ2-2|NA
CASSLGGPAGELFF
TGTGCCAGCAGTTTAGGGGGGCCGGCCGGGGAGCTGTTTTTT
>NA|TRBV27|TRBJ2-1|TRBD1
CASSLSSGGQEFF
TGTGCCAGCAGTTTATCGAGTGGAGGACAGGAGTTCTTC
>NA|TRBV4-3|TRBJ2-3|NA
CASSQGGGQADTQYF
TGCGCCAGCAGCCAGGGGGGGGGACAGGCAGATACGCAGTATTTT
>NA|TRBV7-2|TRBJ2-7|TRBD1
CASSQRQGAPHEQYF
TGTGCCAGCAGCCAACGACAGGGGGCGCCCCACGAGCAGTACTTC
>NA|TRBV7-9|TRBJ2-7|NA
CASSLAQGKYEQYF
TGTGCCAGCAGCTTAGCACAGGGAAAGTACGAGCAGTACTTC
>NA|TRBV4-3|TRBJ2-1|TRBD1
CASSQRDRGPESYNEQFF
TGCGCCAGCAGCCAACGGGACAGGGGCCCGGAGTCCTACAATGAGCAGTTCTTC
>NA|TRBV7-9|TRBJ2-1|NA
CASSFERPSLQDEQFF
TGTGCCAGCAGCTTCGAGCGGCCCTCCCTACAGGATGAGCAGTTCTTC
>NA|TRBV10-2|TRBJ1-4|NA
CASSAYRATNEKLFF
TGCGCCAGCAGTGCCTACAGGGCAACTAATGAAAAACTGTTTTTT
>NA|TRBV5-1|TRBJ2-7|NA
CASSLKDSFYEQYF
TGCGCCAGCAGCTTAAAAGACTCCTTTTACGAGCAGTACTTC
>once|TRBV7-9|TRBJ2-2|TRBD1
CASSYRQGSGELFF
TGTGCCAGCAGCTACCGACAGGGTTCTGGGGAGCTGTTTTTT
>NA|TRBV5-6|TRBJ2-1|NA
CASSYFGGQFF
TGTGCCAGCAGCTACTTCGGGGGGCAGTTCTTC
>few|TRBV7-9|TRBJ1-1|NA
CASSLAVGTEAFF
TGTGCCAGCAGCTTAGCTGTTGGCACTGAAGCTTTCTTT
>NA|TRBV10-2|TRBJ2-6|NA
CASSDKASSGANVLTF
TGCGCCAGCAGCGATAAAGCGAGTTCTGGGGCCAACGTCCTGACTTTC
>NA|TRBV14|TRBJ2-7|TRBD1
CASSRRTGGRDLEQYF
TGTGCCAGCAGCCGTCGGACAGGGGGACGAGATCTCGAGCAGTACTTC
>NA|TRBV6-1|TRBJ1-3|NA
CASSEAQRWPSGNTIYF
TGTGCCAGCAGTGAAGCGCAGAGGTGGCCCTCTGGAAACACCATATATTTT
>NA|TRBV11-2|TRBJ1-1|TRBD1
CASSPWDRGRLTEAFF
TGTGCCAGCAGCCCCTGGGACAGGGGGCGCTTAACTGAAGCTTTCTTT
>once|TRBV28|TRBJ1-2|NA
CASSLFTLYGYTF
TGTGCCAGCAGCCTCTTTACGCTATATGGCTACACCTTC
>NA|TRBV19|TRBJ2-1|NA
CASSPRGSGFYNEQFF
TGTGCCAGTAGTCCTCGAGGGAGCGGGTTCTACAATGAGCAGTTCTTC
>NA|TRBV27|TRBJ2-1|NA
CASSWGPRYEQFF
TGTGCCAGCAGTTGGGGACCCCGGTATGAGCAGTTCTTC
>once|TRBV2|TRBJ2-7|TRBD2
CASRGRTSAYEQYF
TGTGCCAGCAGGGGTAGGACTAGCGCCTACGAGCAGTACTTC
>NA|TRBV7-3|TRBJ2-1|NA
CASSIGGGNEQFF
TGTGCCAGCAGCATCGGAGGGGGCAATGAGCAGTTCTTC
>NA|TRBV7-9|TRBJ2-3|NA
CASSLGGRAQYF
TGTGCCAGCAGCTTAGGGGGACGGGCGCAGTATTTT
>NA|TRBV19|TRBJ2-1|TRBD2
CASSEMGEGLNEQFF
TGTGCCAGTAGTGAGATGGGGGAGGGCCTGAATGAGCAGTTCTTC
>NA|TRBV28|TRBJ2-7|NA
CASRQIGRISYEQYF
TGTGCCAGCAGGCAAATAGGGAGGATCTCCTACGAGCAGTACTTC
>NA|TRBV28|TRBJ2-3|TRBD2
CASSRRTSRTDTQYF
TGTGCCAGCAGTCGACGGACTAGCCGCACAGATACGCAGTATTTT
>NA|TRBV7-9|TRBJ2-3|TRBD2
CASSFLVVGRPDTQYF
TGTGCCAGCAGCTTTCTTGTTGTCGGGAGGCCAGATACGCAGTATTTT
>once|TRBV7-2|TRBJ2-2|NA
CASSPHRSRVNTGELFF
TGTGCCAGCAGCCCTCACCGGAGTAGAGTTAACACCGGGGAGCTGTTTTTT
>NA|TRBV2|TRBJ1-3|NA
CASTPGYSGNTIYF
TGTGCCAGCACCCCGGGCTACTCTGGAAACACCATATATTTT
>NA|TRBV5-6|TRBJ1-2|NA
CASSLGPQDGYTF
TGTGCCAGCAGCTTGGGTCCACAGGACGGCTACACCTTC
>NA|TRBV4-3|TRBJ1-5|TRBD1
CASSRDRGSDQPQHF
TGCGCCAGCAGCAGGGACAGGGGAAGCGATCAGCCCCAGCATTTT
>NA|TRBV29-1|TRBJ2-5|NA
CSGRLVGQETQYF
TGCAGCGGTAGACTAGTAGGACAAGAGACCCAGTACTTC
>NA|TRBV7-8|TRBJ2-7|NA
CASSLADEQYF
TGTGCCAGCAGCTTAGCTGACGAGCAGTACTTC
>NA|TRBV7-9|TRBJ1-2|TRBD1
CASSSTGGANYGYTF
TGTGCCAGCAGCTCAACAGGGGGCGCTAACTATGGCTACACCTTC
>NA|TRBV28|TRBJ2-5|TRBD2
CASSTFAGGETQYF
TGTGCCAGCAGTACCTTCGCGGGAGGAGAGACCCAGTACTTC
>few|TRBV27|TRBJ1-4|NA
CASRPTNYEKLFF
TGTGCCAGCCGACCCACAAACTATGAAAAACTGTTTTTT
>NA|TRBV9|TRBJ1-5|NA
CASSEGSSNQPQHF
TGTGCCAGCAGCGAAGGGAGTAGCAATCAGCCCCAGCATTTT
>NA|TRBV5-8|TRBJ1-4|NA
CASKQGWDEKLFF
TGTGCCAGCAAACAGGGATGGGATGAAAAACTGTTTTTT
>NA|TRBV5-1|TRBJ2-1|NA
CASSTRWSGIGGAYNEQFF
TGCGCCAGCAGCACCCGTTGGTCAGGCATCGGAGGGGCCTACAATGAGCAGTTCTTC
>NA|TRBV4-1|TRBJ1-1|NA
CASRAGSSTLLNTEAFF
TGCGCCAGCAGGGCTGGCAGCTCAACCCTCCTAAACACTGAAGCTTTCTTT
>NA|TRBV7-9|TRBJ2-1|TRBD2
CASSSRLAGHYNEQFF
TGTGCCAGCAGCTCGCGACTAGCGGGGCATTACAATGAGCAGTTCTTC
>NA|TRBV2|TRBJ2-1|TRBD2
CASKRDSPSSYNEQFF
TGTGCCAGCAAGCGGGACTCCCCCAGCTCCTACAATGAGCAGTTCTTC